This T cell receptor (beta chain) was identified in a study of T cells in Graves' hyperthyroidism and ophthalmopathy. Stable Graves' hyperthyroidism denoted no ophthalmopathy progression over 18 months. Patients with uncontrolled infections, other autoimmune diseases, pregnancy or lactation were excluded. Fresh 10 ml peripheral blood yielded PBMCs. It was RNA transcripts that yielded the amplified TCR beta CDR3 regions. In the first-round RT-PCR of the TCR CDR3, the HTBI primer set was used. Using its own MiXCR run on the multiplex PCR reads, TCRdb lists one record per CDR3 protein. The repertoire holds fewer than 850,000 distinct CDR3 sequences, roughly a sixth seen once, with around a sixth in the top ten. The clonotype comes from a man between 45 and 60 years old with Graves' hyperthyroidism. The specimen sequenced was blood.

The CDR3 DNA sequence: TGTGCCAGCAGCGAACTAGCGGGAGGGCCCGACGAGCAGTACTTC. This gives the protein CASSELAGGPDEQYF. This chain joins TRBV13 and TRBJ2-7, with 13 bases aligning to TRBD2. The CDR3 contains 15 residues. V was clipped by 5 bases and J by 5 bases; unmatched bases: 6. The germline V gene encodes CDR1 PRHDT and CDR2 FYEKMQ (reference sequence).